The clone carrying this T cell receptor (beta chain) showed up many times. Antigen: not known. This specimen comes from a study of human T cells and chemical hapten exposure. Looking at the study overall: Subjects had 2% DPC placed on roughly 2 cm by roughly 2 cm of upper inner arm skin for sensitization. Findings of the study overall: DPC sensitization produced no change in TCRs with frequency above 1 in 1000. The study found expanded TCRs formed significantly more large CDR3 similarity clusters than controls.

Unique molecular identifiers were linked by the library to individual cDNA molecules. TCRdb ran MiXCR on the RACE reads and lists one entry per CDR3 protein. This repertoire shows about 380,000 distinct CDR3 sequences, 4.5% to 6% found once; its top ten account for 2.5% to 3%. Specified time point: pre-sensitization, week 0. Treatment meaning: therapeutic diphenylcyclopropenone sensitization with weekly scalp DPC. This CDR3 contains 13 residues. J gave up 4 bases and V 4 bases, and 0 bases lay outside the gene matches. This sequence joins TRBV12-3 or TRBV12-4 and TRBJ2-7; TRBD2 agrees at 11 bases. The sequences come from whole blood, collected in connection with sensitization to the hapten diphenylcyclopropenone (DPC). The clonotype comes from a woman between 50 and 59 years old with alopecia areata. Some clones in this sample may be carry-over from other donors' samples. In DNA, the CDR3 is TGTGCCAGCAGTTCTAGCGGGAGGTACGAGCAGTACTTC. Its protein product is CASSSSGRYEQYF.